These T cell receptor beta chains were read from a single sample in a study of PD-1 blockade in mismatch repair-deficient tumors. Generated by immunoSEQ multiplex PCR, the TCRdb table keeps only in-frame clones and is missing some. The profile covers 20,000 to 25,000 clones, with 84% appearing a single time and 15% to 20% taken by the ten largest. Here the sequenced sample was peripheral blood, taken 2 weeks after starting pembrolizumab. Receptors were obtained from an adult with mismatch repair-deficient cancer. CDR3s include the opening cysteine and the closing phenylalanine or tryptophan. Each record gives: J gene, V gene, clone size, D gene, CDR3 protein, CDR3 DNA. The D gene is left open where the match is weak. Some rows mark clone size as missing; the rest say once, few, many or name a class of expanded clone.

>TRBJ1-1|TRBV29-1|NA|TRBD1
CSVRPGTGSSTEAFF
TGCAGCGTTCGTCCCGGGACAGGGAGTAGCACTGAAGCTTTCTTT
>TRBJ1-1|TRBV18|NA|TRBD1
CASSSRTGDTEAFF
TGTGCCAGCTCATCACGGACAGGGGACACTGAAGCTTTCTTT
>TRBJ2-7|TRBV28|few|TRBD1
CASRGQDSYEQYF
TGTGCCAGCCGAGGACAGGACTCCTACGAGCAGTACTTC
>TRBJ1-1|TRBV11-2|NA|NA
CASSLGGLPNTEAFF
TGTGCCAGCAGCTTAGGGGGACTGCCGAACACTGAAGCTTTCTTT
>TRBJ2-3|TRBV27|NA|NA
CASSLGSDTQYF
TGTGCCAGCAGTTTGGGATCAGATACGCAGTATTTT
>TRBJ1-1|TRBV10-2|NA|NA
CARRDEAFF
TGCGCCAGAAGGGATGAAGCTTTCTTT
>TRBJ2-7|TRBV14|NA|TRBD2
CASSQEGLAGYEQYF
TGTGCCAGCAGCCAAGAAGGACTAGCGGGCTACGAGCAGTACTTC
>TRBJ2-7|TRBV4-1|NA|TRBD2
CASSTGLAGVYEQYF
TGCGCCAGCAGCACGGGACTAGCGGGAGTCTACGAGCAGTACTTC
>TRBJ2-2|TRBV9|NA|TRBD1
CASSSRTGATGELFF
TGTGCCAGCAGCTCTAGGACAGGCGCTACCGGGGAGCTGTTTTTT
>TRBJ2-5|TRBV2|NA|NA
CASSRGSETQYF
TGTGCCAGCAGCAGGGGTTCAGAGACCCAGTACTTC
>TRBJ2-1|TRBV28|once|TRBD1
CASNRQGDNEQFF
TGTGCCAGCAATAGACAGGGGGACAATGAGCAGTTCTTC
>TRBJ2-7|TRBV11-3|NA|NA
CASSLGRHYYEQYF
TGTGCCAGCAGCTTAGGTCGGCATTACTACGAGCAGTACTTC
>TRBJ2-5|TRBV15|few|NA
CATRRDGQETQYF
TGTGCCACCAGGAGGGACGGACAAGAGACCCAGTACTTC
>TRBJ2-3|TRBV5-1|NA|TRBD2
CASPLAGGRTDTQYF
TGCGCCAGCCCGTTAGCGGGAGGGAGGACAGATACGCAGTATTTT
>TRBJ2-1|TRBV27|NA|NA
CASFHGTKPYNEQFF
TGTGCCAGCTTCCACGGGACAAAGCCCTACAATGAGCAGTTCTTC
>TRBJ2-7|TRBV6-1|NA|NA
CASSQTSRGDEQYF
TGTGCCAGCAGCCAAACTAGCCGCGGGGACGAGCAGTACTTC
>TRBJ2-5|TRBV18|NA|NA
CASSPEETQYF
TGTGCCAGCTCACCAGAGGAGACCCAGTACTTC
>TRBJ2-3|TRBV10-2|NA|TRBD2
CASLAGGDTQYF
TGCGCCAGCTTAGCGGGAGGAGATACGCAGTATTTT
>TRBJ2-2|TRBV27|NA|TRBD1
CASNRDRDTNTGELFF
TGTGCCAGCAACCGGGACAGGGACACAAACACCGGGGAGCTGTTTTTT
>TRBJ2-7|TRBV6-5|NA|NA
CASKVSGADKQYF
TGTGCCAGCAAAGTGTCAGGGGCTGATAAGCAGTACTTC
>TRBJ1-3|TRBV6-1|once|NA
CASRENPSGNTIYF
TGTGCCAGCAGAGAAAACCCGTCTGGAAACACCATATATTTT
>TRBJ2-5|TRBV7-9|NA|NA
CASSLDPGETQYF
TGTGCCAGCAGCTTAGACCCGGGGGAGACCCAGTACTTC
>TRBJ2-2|TRBV10-1|NA|NA
CASSEFTGTGELFF
TGCGCCAGCAGTGAGTTCACAGGGACCGGGGAGCTGTTTTTT
>TRBJ2-3|TRBV11-3|NA|TRBD2
CASSSRLAGPTDTQYF
TGTGCCAGCAGTTCCCGACTAGCGGGGCCCACAGATACGCAGTATTTT
>TRBJ2-3|TRBV4-1|NA|TRBD2
CASSRIPSGRTTDTQYF
TGCGCCAGCAGCCGGATTCCTAGCGGGAGGACGACAGATACGCAGTATTTT
>TRBJ1-2|TRBV19|NA|NA
CASSTSFGVGYGYTF
TGTGCCAGTAGTACGTCATTTGGGGTGGGCTATGGCTACACCTTC
>TRBJ2-5|TRBV5-5|NA|NA
CASSFPTGLSETQYF
TGTGCCAGCAGCTTCCCGACCGGGCTTTCGGAGACCCAGTACTTC
>TRBJ1-3|TRBV5-8|NA|NA
CASSNGRISGNTIYF
TGTGCCAGCAGCAACGGACGTATCTCTGGAAACACCATATATTTT
>TRBJ1-5|TRBV18|once|TRBD1
CASSPGPDRGSQPQHF
TGTGCCAGCTCACCGGGCCCTGACAGGGGATCTCAGCCCCAGCATTTT
>TRBJ1-2|TRBV2|NA|TRBD1
CATETGDYGYTF
TGTGCCACCGAGACAGGGGACTATGGCTACACCTTC
>TRBJ1-5|TRBV7-8|NA|TRBD1
CASSLSTGRRQPQHF
TGTGCCAGCAGCCTCTCGACAGGGCGGCGGCAGCCCCAGCATTTT
>TRBJ1-1|TRBV6-6|NA|NA
CASSSRRDTEAFF
TGTGCCAGCAGTAGTCGGAGGGACACTGAAGCTTTCTTT
>TRBJ2-7|TRBV12-5|few|NA
CASVPQRAFQGLYEQYF
TGTGCTAGTGTCCCCCAACGGGCATTCCAAGGATTATACGAGCAGTACTTC
>TRBJ1-2|TRBV5-1|NA|NA
CASSQDGNYGYTF
TGCGCCAGCAGCCAGGACGGGAACTATGGCTACACCTTC
>TRBJ2-7|TRBV28|once|TRBD2
CASSSGGAGEQYF
TGTGCCAGCAGTTCGGGGGGGGCTGGCGAGCAGTACTTC
>TRBJ1-1|TRBV7-2|NA|NA
CASSLVGMNTEAFF
TGTGCCAGCAGCTTAGTAGGTATGAACACTGAAGCTTTCTTT
>TRBJ2-2|TRBV5-6|once|TRBD1
CASSHLGRQGWTGELFF
TGTGCCAGCAGCCACTTGGGGAGACAGGGATGGACCGGGGAGCTGTTTTTT
>TRBJ2-3|TRBV15|NA|NA
CATSREDTDTQYF
TGTGCCACCAGCAGAGAGGACACAGATACGCAGTATTTT
>TRBJ2-3|TRBV11-2|NA|NA
CASSSPGVSDTDTQYF
TGTGCCAGCAGCTCCCCCGGGGTGAGCGACACAGATACGCAGTATTTT
>TRBJ2-5|TRBV28|NA|NA
CASQNGGLEETQYF
TGTGCCAGTCAAAACGGAGGGCTCGAAGAGACCCAGTACTTC
>TRBJ1-3|TRBV7-9|NA|NA
CASSLLQNPGNTIYF
TGTGCCAGCAGCTTACTTCAGAACCCTGGAAACACCATATATTTT
>TRBJ2-7|TRBV7-9|NA|TRBD2
CASSPRGVTEQYF
TGTGCCAGCAGCCCACGGGGGGTTACCGAGCAGTACTTC
>TRBJ2-3|TRBV9|NA|NA
CASSFGDTQYF
TGTGCCAGCAGCTTCGGAGATACGCAGTATTTT
>TRBJ2-1|TRBV9|NA|NA
CASSLLLRRDVYNEQFF
TGTGCCAGCAGCCTGCTTTTGAGGCGGGACGTCTACAATGAGCAGTTCTTC
>TRBJ1-2|TRBV6-5|NA|NA
CASSYSLEGRNYGYTF
TGTGCCAGCAGTTACTCGCTTGAGGGCCGAAACTATGGCTACACCTTC
>TRBJ2-3|TRBV11-2|NA|NA
CASSPDLGRTDTQYF
TGTGCCAGCAGCCCGGACCTTGGGCGCACAGATACGCAGTATTTT
>TRBJ2-1|TRBV5-1|NA|NA
CASFRGGLSNEQFF
TGCGCCAGCTTCCGAGGGGGTTTGAGCAATGAGCAGTTCTTC
>TRBJ2-5|TRBV11-2|NA|TRBD2
CASSLVASGQETQYF
TGTGCCAGCAGCTTAGTCGCTAGCGGACAAGAGACCCAGTACTTC
>TRBJ2-1|TRBV6-6|NA|NA
CASRTGQYNEQFF
TGTGCCAGCAGAACTGGACAGTACAATGAGCAGTTCTTC